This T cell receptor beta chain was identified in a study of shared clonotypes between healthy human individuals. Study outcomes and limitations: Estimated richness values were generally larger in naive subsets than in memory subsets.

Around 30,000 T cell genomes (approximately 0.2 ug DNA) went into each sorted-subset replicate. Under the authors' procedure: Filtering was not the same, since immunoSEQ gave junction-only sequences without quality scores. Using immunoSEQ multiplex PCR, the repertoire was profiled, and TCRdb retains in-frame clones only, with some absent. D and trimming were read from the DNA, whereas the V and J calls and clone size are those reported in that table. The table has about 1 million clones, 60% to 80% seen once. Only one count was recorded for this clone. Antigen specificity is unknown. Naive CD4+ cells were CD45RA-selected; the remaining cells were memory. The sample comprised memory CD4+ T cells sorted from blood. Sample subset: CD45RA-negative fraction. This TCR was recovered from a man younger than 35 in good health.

The CDR3 DNA follows: TGTGCCAGCAGCGTAGGGGGGACCATAGTCTCCTACAATGAGCAGTTCTTC. This translates into CASSVGGTIVSYNEQFF. The chain is built from TRBV9 and TRBJ2-1; D assignment may be TRBD1 or TRBD2 (5 bases each). From germline, CDR1 is SGDLS and CDR2 YYNGEE. The CDR3 loop spans 17 amino acids. V was cut by 0 bases and J by 0 bases, with 13 bases left in between.